Listed below are T cell receptor beta chains from one sample, sequenced in a study of T cells in Graves' hyperthyroidism and ophthalmopathy. TCRdb fed the multiplex PCR reads into MiXCR, producing one record per CDR3 protein. In the table there are 550,000 to 600,000 distinct CDR3 sequences, over 12% of which are singletons. The specimen sequenced was blood. All receptors derive from a woman aged 18 to 35 with Graves' ophthalmopathy. Both conserved end residues are part of each CDR3. D genes are given only for firm matches. Size tells how often a clone was seen (once, few, many) or the class of an expanded clone, and some rows leave it out.

d_gene: TRBD2
len: 15
j_gene: TRBJ2-3
v_gene: TRBV11-2
abundance: NA
CDR3nt: TGTGCCAGCAGCTTTGGTGGGACTAGCGGGAGTACGCAGTATTTT
CDR3aa: CASSFGGTSGSTQYF

d_gene: TRBD1
len: 15
j_gene: TRBJ1-1
v_gene: TRBV10-3
abundance: NA
CDR3nt: TGTGCCATCAGTGATGGGACAGGGATGAACACTGAAGCTTTCTTT
CDR3aa: CAISDGTGMNTEAFF

d_gene: NA
len: 13
j_gene: TRBJ2-1
v_gene: TRBV20-1
abundance: many
CDR3nt: TGCAGTGCTAGCGGGTTTCCCTACAATGAGCAGTTCTTC
CDR3aa: CSASGFPYNEQFF

d_gene: NA
len: 14
j_gene: TRBJ2-5
v_gene: TRBV6-1
abundance: few
CDR3nt: TGTGCCAGCTTCGAACAGGGAAAAGGAGAGACCCAGTACTTC
CDR3aa: CASFEQGKGETQYF

d_gene: NA
len: 14
j_gene: TRBJ2-7
v_gene: TRBV28
abundance: many
CDR3nt: TGTGCCAGCAGTTTAGAGGCGGGTACCTACGAGCAGTACTTC
CDR3aa: CASSLEAGTYEQYF

d_gene: NA
len: 12
j_gene: TRBJ1-1
v_gene: TRBV7-9
abundance: many
CDR3nt: TGTGCCAGCAGGGCTACGACTACTGAAGCTTTCTTT
CDR3aa: CASRATTTEAFF

d_gene: TRBD1
len: 13
j_gene: TRBJ1-2
v_gene: TRBV2
abundance: many
CDR3nt: TGTGCCAGCAGTGGACAGGGGGCAGATGGCTACACCTTC
CDR3aa: CASSGQGADGYTF

d_gene: NA
len: 18
j_gene: TRBJ2-5
v_gene: TRBV20-1
abundance: many
CDR3nt: TGCAGTGCTCGCTGGTTTTTGGCGGGACGTTCTACGGAAGAGACCCAGTACTTC
CDR3aa: CSARWFLAGRSTEETQYF

d_gene: TRBD2
len: 17
j_gene: TRBJ2-4
v_gene: TRBV12-3/TRBV12-4
abundance: many
CDR3nt: TGTGCCAGCAGTCCGCCAGGACTAGCGGGTGCCAAAAACATTCAGTACTTC
CDR3aa: CASSPPGLAGAKNIQYF

d_gene: TRBD2
len: 18
j_gene: TRBJ2-3
v_gene: TRBV11-3
abundance: many
CDR3nt: TGTGCCAGCAGCTTAGGAGGACTAGCGGGAGGATATCCAGATACGCAGTATTTT
CDR3aa: CASSLGGLAGGYPDTQYF

d_gene: NA
len: 15
j_gene: TRBJ2-3
v_gene: TRBV28
abundance: many
CDR3nt: TGTGCCAGCTCACCACCAGGGGCGAGCACAGATACGCAGTATTTT
CDR3aa: CASSPPGASTDTQYF

d_gene: NA
len: 15
j_gene: TRBJ1-3
v_gene: TRBV6-5
abundance: many
CDR3nt: TGTGCCAGCAGTTACGGTCTTAGCTCTGGAAACACCATATATTTT
CDR3aa: CASSYGLSSGNTIYF

d_gene: NA
len: 15
j_gene: TRBJ1-3
v_gene: TRBV4-1
abundance: NA
CDR3nt: TGCGCCAGCAGCCAAGTACTGGGGATAGGAAACACCATATATTTT
CDR3aa: CASSQVLGIGNTIYF

d_gene: NA
len: 15
j_gene: TRBJ2-1
v_gene: TRBV3-1
abundance: many
CDR3nt: TGTGCCAGCAGCCAAGTGCCTAGCGCTTACAATGAGCAGTTCTTC
CDR3aa: CASSQVPSAYNEQFF

d_gene: TRBD2
len: 16
j_gene: TRBJ2-7
v_gene: TRBV6-2/TRBV6-3
abundance: NA
CDR3nt: TGTGCCAGCACCCCGTGGACTAGCGGGAGAGTTGGCGAGCAGTACTTC
CDR3aa: CASTPWTSGRVGEQYF

d_gene: NA
len: 14
j_gene: TRBJ2-7
v_gene: TRBV27
abundance: many
CDR3nt: TGTGCCAGCAGGGGGGGTGGAGGCCCCTACGAGCAGTACTTC
CDR3aa: CASRGGGGPYEQYF

d_gene: NA
len: 10
j_gene: TRBJ2-7
v_gene: TRBV6-1
abundance: many
CDR3nt: TGTGCCAGCAGTGCTCAGGGGCAGTACTTC
CDR3aa: CASSAQGQYF